One sample yielded the 18 T cell receptor beta chains listed below, sequenced in a study of identical twins. Using its own MiXCR run on the 5' RACE reads, TCRdb lists one record per CDR3 protein. This sample carries under 900,000 distinct CDR3 sequences, over 9% of them seen once, and the ten largest clones take 1.5% to 2%. This sample also belongs to another study, concerning yellow fever vaccine responses in identical twins.

The sequenced sample was PBMCs. The receptors were sampled from a woman between 18 and 29 years old in good health.

This clonotype was counted only a few times. V usage is TRBV5-1 and J usage is TRBJ2-2; D perhaps matches TRBD1 (6 bases). V shed 2 bases and J shed 6 bases, with 17 bases lying between them. Looked up from germline, CDR1 is SGHRS and CDR2 is YFSETQ. CDR3 length: 16 residues. CDR3 in DNA: TGCGCCAGCAGCTTCAACGCACAGGGTGGATCCGGGGAGCTGTTTTTT. Protein: CASSFNAQGGSGELFF.

CDR3 in amino acids: CASRRDVNYGYTF. In DNA form, the CDR3 reads TGCGCCAGCAGGCGGGACGTTAACTATGGCTACACCTTC. The chain recombines TRBV5-1 with TRBJ1-2, with D possibly TRBD1 on 5 matching bases. This CDR3 is built from 13 residues. V lost 5 bases, J lost 1 base, and 9 bases lay in between. Germline V gene lookup returns CDR1 SGHRS and CDR2 YFSETQ.

Ten or more counts support this clonotype. The genes are TRBV7-6 and TRBJ2-1; tentatively, D is TRBD1 or TRBD2 (6 bases each). The germline V gene has CDR1 SGHVS and CDR2 FNYEAQ. This CDR3 is 13 amino acids long. V lost 5 bases, J lost 10 bases, and 15 bases lay in between. This chain's CDR3 is CASSLGGGPEQFF. The CDR3 coding sequence is TGTGCCAGCAGCCTAGGAGGGGGACCGGAGCAGTTCTTC.

This clonotype turned up a few times. This chain uses TRBV6-1 with TRBJ1-1, with D perhaps matching TRBD1 (5 bases). V lost 2 bases and J lost 5, with 12 bases in between. The CDR3 spans 14 residues. The germline gives CDR1 MNHNS, CDR2 SASEGT. The CDR3 sequence is CASSESRGITEAFF. The CDR3 bases are TGTGCCAGCAGTGAATCGCGGGGGATAACTGAAGCTTTCTTT.

This sequence joins TRBV3-1 and TRBJ2-5; no firm D call. The CDR3 contains 15 residues. CDR1 is LGHDT, CDR2 YNNKEL, per germline (reference sequence). Between the trimmed V and J ends, which lost 1 base and 1 base, there was a span of 10 bases. The CDR3 here is CASSQVLGSQETQYF. As DNA, the CDR3 is TGTGCCAGCAGCCAAGTGTTGGGCAGCCAAGAGACCCAGTACTTC.

This chain connects TRBV12-3 or TRBV12-4 to TRBJ2-5, with D unclear. CDR3 length: 14 amino acids. Trimming shortened V by 6 bases and J by 1 base, and 12 bases separated the two germline ends. The CDR3 protein is CASSTVLSQETQYF. The CDR3 DNA reads TGTGCCAGCAGCACTGTCTTAAGCCAAGAGACCCAGTACTTC.

The chain links TRBV20-1 to TRBJ2-1; 8 positions agree with TRBD2. The CDR3 is made up of 16 amino acids. Germline CDR1 DFQATT, CDR2 SNEGSKA (reference sequence). Germline trimming cut 0 bases from V and 6 bases from J; bases unmatched to any gene: 10. The CDR3 region is CSARDPLAGQINEQFF. The CDR3, as DNA: TGCAGTGCTAGAGATCCCCTAGCGGGTCAAATCAATGAGCAGTTCTTC.

This clonotype was seen many times. The chain recombines TRBV5-1 with TRBJ2-1; 8 positions agree with TRBD1. There are 14 residues in the CDR3. CDR1 is SGHRS and CDR2 is YFSETQ in the germline V gene. V lost 4 bases to trimming and J lost 8 bases; unmatched junction nucleotides: 8. CDR3 nucleotides: TGCGCCAGCAGCCCAGGGGGCGCTGGCTATGAGCAGTTCTTC. This codes for CASSPGGAGYEQFF.

This clonotype came up a few times. The rearrangement links TRBV7-9 to TRBJ2-1; the match to TRBD1 covers 8 bases. Per the germline V gene, CDR1 is SEHNR and CDR2 is FQNEAQ (reference sequence). The CDR3 length is 13 residues. With 3 bases clipped from V and 7 bases from J, the junction kept 2 bases outside the gene matches. CDR3 nucleotide sequence: TGTGCCAGCAGCTTCCAGGGGGCTAATGAGCAGTTCTTC. Protein: CASSFQGANEQFF.

This rearrangement joins TRBV29-1 to TRBJ1-3, with D unresolved. The germline V and J ends were trimmed by 2 bases and 6 bases, with 11 bases remaining between them. Per the germline V gene, CDR1 is SQVTM and CDR2 is ANQGSEA. The CDR3 runs to 13 residues. The CDR3, as DNA: TGCAGCGTTGAATCTTTTGCGGAAAACACCATATATTTT. Residues: CSVESFAENTIYF.

The chain couples TRBV5-1 to TRBJ1-1; D unresolved. Per the germline V gene, CDR1 is SGHRS and CDR2 is YFSETQ. Trimming shortened V by 4 bases and J by 4 bases, and 14 bases separated the two germline ends. The CDR3 is made up of 14 amino acids. Written as DNA, the CDR3 is TGCGCCAGCAGCCCTTTGGAGGGATTCACTGAAGCTTTCTTT. Its protein product is CASSPLEGFTEAFF.

The chain recombines TRBV2 with TRBJ1-2, with D possibly TRBD1 on 5 matching bases. V lost 10 bases and J 4 bases, leaving 22 bases between the germline ends. The CDR3 has 15 amino acids. The germline gives CDR1 SNHLY, CDR2 FYNNEI. The CDR3 DNA follows: TGTGCCACGCACAGACAGCGCTCCCTTCCCTATGGCTACACCTTC. Its protein product is CATHRQRSLPYGYTF.

This sequence joins TRBV7-9 and TRBJ1-5; D uncertain. Germline CDR1 and CDR2: SEHNR and FQNEAQ (reference sequence). Between the trimmed V and J ends, which lost 1 base and 4 bases, there was a span of 8 bases. This CDR3 comprises 14 residues. CDR3 in DNA: TGTGCCAGCAGCTTAGGCGAGGCGAATCAGCCCCAGCATTTT. Amino acid sequence: CASSLGEANQPQHF.

The rearrangement uses TRBV6-1 and TRBJ2-3, with 7 positions matching TRBD1. The V segment lost 5 bases and the J segment 5 bases; nucleotides outside the gene matches: 4. The germline V gene has CDR1 MNHNS and CDR2 SASEGT. The CDR3 is made up of 13 amino acids. The CDR3 loop reads CASSKTGKDTQYF. CDR3 in DNA: TGTGCCAGCAGTAAGACAGGGAAAGATACGCAGTATTTT.

This clonotype was seen more than once but under ten times. V gene TRBV20-1 combines with J gene TRBJ1-5; tentatively, D is TRBD1 (6 bases). CDR1 is DFQATT and CDR2 is SNEGSKA in the germline V gene (reference sequence). Trimming took off 0 bases at V and 0 bases at J, with 12 bases between the two ends. This CDR3 has 16 residues. The CDR3 loop reads CSARDIGQYSNQPQHF. In DNA, the CDR3 is TGCAGTGCTAGAGATATCGGACAGTATAGCAATCAGCCCCAGCATTTT.

The J gene is TRBJ2-1, the V gene TRBV12-3 or TRBV12-4, with 12 nucleotides matching TRBD2. With 6 bases clipped from V and 7 bases from J, the junction kept 13 bases outside the gene matches. CDR3 length: 17 amino acids. The CDR3 is CASSPLAGGQIRNEQFF. CDR3 nucleotide sequence: TGTGCCAGCAGCCCACTAGCGGGGGGCCAAATAAGGAATGAGCAGTTCTTC.

This chain joins TRBV18 and TRBJ2-1; 8 bases fit TRBD2. The CDR3 totals 15 residues. V trimming: 3 bases; J trimming: 10 bases; junction bases outside the gene matches: 11. CDR1 and CDR2 (germline): KGHSH, LQKENI. The CDR3 nucleotides read TGTGCCAGCTCACCCTCGGGACTAGGGTTTCAAGAGCAGTTCTTC. Residues: CASSPSGLGFQEQFF.

The rearrangement uses TRBV7-2 and TRBJ2-1, with D hard to call. This CDR3 has 14 residues. V lost 1 base and J 2 bases, leaving 6 bases between the germline ends. Germline CDR1 reads SGHTA; CDR2 reads FQGNSA. In DNA form, the CDR3 reads TGTGCCAGCAGCTTAGATCCGACCTACAATGAGCAGTTCTTC. Translated, it gives CASSLDPTYNEQFF.